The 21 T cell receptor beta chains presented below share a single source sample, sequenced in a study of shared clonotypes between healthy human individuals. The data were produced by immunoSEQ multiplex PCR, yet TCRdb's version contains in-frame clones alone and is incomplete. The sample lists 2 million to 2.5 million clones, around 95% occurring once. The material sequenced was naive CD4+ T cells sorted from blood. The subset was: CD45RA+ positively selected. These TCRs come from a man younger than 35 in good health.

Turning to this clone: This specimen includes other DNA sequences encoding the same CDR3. Written as DNA, the CDR3 is TGTGCCAGCAGTTTATTAGGGGAAAAACTGTTTTTT. It translates to CASSLLGEKLFF. V is TRBV27 and J is TRBJ1-4; D is ambiguous. Trimming took 1 base from V and 8 from J, leaving 5 bases between them. The germline V gene has CDR1 MNHEY and CDR2 SMNVEV (reference sequence). There are 12 residues in the CDR3.

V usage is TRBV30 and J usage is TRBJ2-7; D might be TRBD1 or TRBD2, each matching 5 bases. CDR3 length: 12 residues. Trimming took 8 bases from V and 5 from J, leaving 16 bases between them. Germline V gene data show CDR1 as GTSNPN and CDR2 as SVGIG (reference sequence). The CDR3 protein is CALARVGDEQYF. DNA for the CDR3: TGTGCCCTCGCCCGGGTGGGGGACGAGCAGTACTTC. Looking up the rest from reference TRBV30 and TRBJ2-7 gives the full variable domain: SQTIHQWPATLVQPVGSPLSLECTVEGTSNPNLYWYRQAAGRGLQLLFYSVGIGQISSEVPQNLSASRPQDRQFILSSKKLLLSDSGFYLCALARVGDEQYFGPGTRLTVT.

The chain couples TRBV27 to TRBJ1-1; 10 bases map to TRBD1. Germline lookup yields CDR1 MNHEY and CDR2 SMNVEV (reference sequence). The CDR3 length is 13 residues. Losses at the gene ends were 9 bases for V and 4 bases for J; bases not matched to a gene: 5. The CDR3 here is CASQRTGGTEAFF. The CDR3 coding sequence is TGTGCCAGTCAACGGACAGGGGGCACTGAAGCTTTCTTT.

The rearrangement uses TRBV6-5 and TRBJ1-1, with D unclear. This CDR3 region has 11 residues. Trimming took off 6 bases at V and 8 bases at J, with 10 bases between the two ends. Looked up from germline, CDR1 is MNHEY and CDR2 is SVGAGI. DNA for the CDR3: TGTGCCAGCAGCCGCGGGGTGGAAGCTTTCTTT. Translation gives CASSRGVEAFF.

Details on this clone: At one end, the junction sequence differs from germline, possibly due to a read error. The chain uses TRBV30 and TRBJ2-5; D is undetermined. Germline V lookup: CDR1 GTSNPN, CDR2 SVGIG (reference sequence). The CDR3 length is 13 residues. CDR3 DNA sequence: TGTGCCTGGAGTGTCGCTCGTAGAGAGACCCAGCACTTC. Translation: CAWSVARRETQHF.

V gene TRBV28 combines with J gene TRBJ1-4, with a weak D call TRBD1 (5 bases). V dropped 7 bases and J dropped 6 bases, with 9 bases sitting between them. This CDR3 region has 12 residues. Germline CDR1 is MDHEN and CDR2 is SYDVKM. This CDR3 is CASMGGDEKLFF. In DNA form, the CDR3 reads TGTGCCAGCATGGGGGGGGATGAAAAACTGTTTTTT.

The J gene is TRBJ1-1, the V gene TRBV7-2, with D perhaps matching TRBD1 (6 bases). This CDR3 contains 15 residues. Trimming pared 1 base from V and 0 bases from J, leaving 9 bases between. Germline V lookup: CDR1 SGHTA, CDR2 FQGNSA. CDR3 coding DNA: TGTGCCAGCAGCTTAGGTGGGACACTGAACACTGAAGCTTTCTTT. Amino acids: CASSLGGTLNTEAFF.

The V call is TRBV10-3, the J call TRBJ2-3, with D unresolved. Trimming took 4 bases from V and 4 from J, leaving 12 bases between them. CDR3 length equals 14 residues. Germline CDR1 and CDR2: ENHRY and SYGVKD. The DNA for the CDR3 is TGTGCCATCAGTGGCGACATAGGCGCAGATACGCAGTATTTT. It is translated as CAISGDIGADTQYF.

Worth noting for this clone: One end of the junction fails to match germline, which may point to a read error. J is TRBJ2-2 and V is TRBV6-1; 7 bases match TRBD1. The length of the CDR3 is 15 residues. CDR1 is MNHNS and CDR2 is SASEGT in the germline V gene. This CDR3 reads CASNEGGAWTGELFF. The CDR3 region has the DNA TGTGCCAGCAATGAAGGGGGCGCTTGGACCGGGGAGCTGTTTTTT.

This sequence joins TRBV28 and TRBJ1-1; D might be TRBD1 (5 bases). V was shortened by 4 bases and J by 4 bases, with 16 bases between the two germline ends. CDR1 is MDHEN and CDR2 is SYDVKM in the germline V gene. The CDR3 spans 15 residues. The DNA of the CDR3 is TGTGCCAGCAGTTCTCGGTTTAACGGGGGCACTGAAGCTTTCTTT. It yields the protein CASSSRFNGGTEAFF.

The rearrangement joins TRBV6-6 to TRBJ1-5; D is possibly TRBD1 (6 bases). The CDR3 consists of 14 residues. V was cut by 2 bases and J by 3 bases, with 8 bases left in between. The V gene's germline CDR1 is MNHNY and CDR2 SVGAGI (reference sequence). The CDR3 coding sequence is TGTGCCAGCAGTTACGGACAGATCAATCAGCCCCAGCATTTT. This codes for CASSYGQINQPQHF.

CDR3 coding DNA: TGTGCCAGTACTAGGAAGGCGGATACGGCCTACGAGCAGTACTTC. Protein sequence: CASTRKADTAYEQYF. The chain uses TRBV19 and TRBJ2-7; no firm D call. The V gene lost 7 bases and the J gene lost 2 bases, with 18 bases spanning the gap. Germline-derived CDR1 and CDR2 are LNHDA and SQIVND (reference sequence). This CDR3 is 15 amino acids long.

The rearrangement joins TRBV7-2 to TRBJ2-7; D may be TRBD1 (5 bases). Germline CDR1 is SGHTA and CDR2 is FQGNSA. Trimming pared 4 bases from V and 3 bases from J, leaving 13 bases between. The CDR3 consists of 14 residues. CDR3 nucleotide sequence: TGTGCCAGCAGCTCAGGGCTAGTTAACTACGAGCAGTACTTC. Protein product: CASSSGLVNYEQYF.

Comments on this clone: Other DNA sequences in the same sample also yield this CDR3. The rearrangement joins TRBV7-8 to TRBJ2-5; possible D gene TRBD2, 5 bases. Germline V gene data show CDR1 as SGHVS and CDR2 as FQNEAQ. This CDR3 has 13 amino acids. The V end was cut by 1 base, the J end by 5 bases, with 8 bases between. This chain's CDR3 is CASSLGLRETQYF. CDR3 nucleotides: TGTGCCAGCAGCTTAGGACTAAGGGAGACCCAGTACTTC. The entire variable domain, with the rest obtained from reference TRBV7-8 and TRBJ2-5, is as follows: GAGVSQSPRYKVAKRGQDVALRCDPISGHVSLFWYQQALGQGPEFLTYFQNEAQLDKSGLPSDRFFAERPEGSVSTLKIQRTQQEDSAVYLCASSLGLRETQYFGPGTRLLVL.

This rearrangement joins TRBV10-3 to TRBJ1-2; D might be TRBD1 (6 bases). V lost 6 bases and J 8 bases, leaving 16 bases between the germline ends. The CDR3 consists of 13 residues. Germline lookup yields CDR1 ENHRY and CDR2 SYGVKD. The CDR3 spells CAIRATGNGGYTF. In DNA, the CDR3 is TGTGCCATCAGGGCAACAGGGAACGGGGGCTACACCTTC.

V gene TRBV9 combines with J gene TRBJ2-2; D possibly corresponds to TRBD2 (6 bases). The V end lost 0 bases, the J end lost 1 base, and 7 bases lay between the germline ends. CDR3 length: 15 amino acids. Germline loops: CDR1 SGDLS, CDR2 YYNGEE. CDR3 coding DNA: TGTGCCAGCAGCGTAGCGGGAGTGAACACCGGGGAGCTGTTTTTT. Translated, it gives CASSVAGVNTGELFF.

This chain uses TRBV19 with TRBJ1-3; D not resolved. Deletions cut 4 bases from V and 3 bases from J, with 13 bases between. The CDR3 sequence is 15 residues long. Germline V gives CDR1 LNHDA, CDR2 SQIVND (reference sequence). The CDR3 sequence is CASSSSTGSGNTIYF. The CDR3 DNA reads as TGTGCCAGTAGTAGCTCGACGGGAAGTGGAAACACCATATATTTT.

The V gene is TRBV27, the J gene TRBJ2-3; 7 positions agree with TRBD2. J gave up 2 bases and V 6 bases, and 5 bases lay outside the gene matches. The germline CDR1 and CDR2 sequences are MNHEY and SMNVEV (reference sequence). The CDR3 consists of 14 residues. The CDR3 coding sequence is TGTGCCAGCAGACAAGCGGGGTACACAGATACGCAGTATTTT. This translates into CASRQAGYTDTQYF.

The CDR3 loop is CASSLAAETQYF. In DNA form, the CDR3 reads TGTGCCAGCAGCTTGGCCGCAGAGACCCAGTACTTC. V gene TRBV5-5 combines with J gene TRBJ2-5; the D is unclear. Trimming pared 0 bases from V and 4 bases from J, leaving 4 bases between. The CDR3 is 12 amino acids. CDR1 and CDR2 from the germline V gene are SGHKS and YYEKEE (reference sequence).

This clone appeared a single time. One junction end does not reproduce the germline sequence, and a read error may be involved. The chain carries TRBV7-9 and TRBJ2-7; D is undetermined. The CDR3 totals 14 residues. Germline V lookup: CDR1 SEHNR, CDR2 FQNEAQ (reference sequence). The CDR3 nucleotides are TGTGCCAGCAGTTTAGTCCTTCGCCCGTTCGAGCAGTACTTC. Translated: CASSLVLRPFEQYF.

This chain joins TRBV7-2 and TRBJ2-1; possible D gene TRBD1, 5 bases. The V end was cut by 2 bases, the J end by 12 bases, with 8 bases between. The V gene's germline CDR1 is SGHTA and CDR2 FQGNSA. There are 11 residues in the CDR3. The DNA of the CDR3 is TGTGCCAGCAGCTTACAGGGCCGGCAGTTCTTC. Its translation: CASSLQGRQFF.